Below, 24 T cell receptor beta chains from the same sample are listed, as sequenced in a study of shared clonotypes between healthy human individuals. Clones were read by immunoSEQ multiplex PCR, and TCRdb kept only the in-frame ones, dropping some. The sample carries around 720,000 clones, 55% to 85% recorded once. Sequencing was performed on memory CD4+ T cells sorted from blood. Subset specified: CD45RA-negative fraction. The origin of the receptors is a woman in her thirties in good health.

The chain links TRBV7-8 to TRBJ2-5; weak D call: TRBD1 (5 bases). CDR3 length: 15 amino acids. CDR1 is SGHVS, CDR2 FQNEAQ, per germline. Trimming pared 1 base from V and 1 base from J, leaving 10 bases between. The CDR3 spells CASSLGPGIQETQYF. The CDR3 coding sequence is TGTGCCAGCAGCTTAGGGCCAGGGATCCAAGAGACCCAGTACTTC.

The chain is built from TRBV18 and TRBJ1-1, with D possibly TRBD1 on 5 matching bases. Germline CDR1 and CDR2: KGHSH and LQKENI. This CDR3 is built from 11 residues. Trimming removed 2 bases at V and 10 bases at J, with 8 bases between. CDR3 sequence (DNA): TGTGCCAGCTCACCAGGGGGGAGAGCTTTCTTT. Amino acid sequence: CASSPGGRAFF. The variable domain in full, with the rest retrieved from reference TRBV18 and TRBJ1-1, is NAGVMQNPRHLVRRRGQEARLRCSPMKGHSHVYWYRQLPEEGLKFMVYLQKENIIDESGMPKERFSAEFPKEGPSILRIQQVVRGDSAAYFCASSPGGRAFFGQGTRLTVV.

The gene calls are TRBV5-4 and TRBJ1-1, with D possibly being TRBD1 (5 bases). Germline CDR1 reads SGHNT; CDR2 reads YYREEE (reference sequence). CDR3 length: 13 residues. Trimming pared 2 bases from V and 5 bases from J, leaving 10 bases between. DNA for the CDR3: TGTGCCAGCAGCTTCGGGCAGGGAACTGAAGCTTTCTTT. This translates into CASSFGQGTEAFF.

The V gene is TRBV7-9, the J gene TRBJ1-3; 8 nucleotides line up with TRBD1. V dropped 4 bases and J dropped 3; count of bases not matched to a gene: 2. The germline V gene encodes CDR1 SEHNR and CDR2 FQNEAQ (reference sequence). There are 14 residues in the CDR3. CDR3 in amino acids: CASSSTGDGNTIYF. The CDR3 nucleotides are TGTGCCAGCAGCTCGACAGGGGATGGAAACACCATATATTTT.

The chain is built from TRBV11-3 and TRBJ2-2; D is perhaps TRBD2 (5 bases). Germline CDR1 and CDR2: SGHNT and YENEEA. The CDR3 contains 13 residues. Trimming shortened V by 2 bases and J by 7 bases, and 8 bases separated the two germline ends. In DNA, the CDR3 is TGTGCCAGCAGCTTATTTGGGAGCGGGGAGCTGTTTTTT. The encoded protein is CASSLFGSGELFF.

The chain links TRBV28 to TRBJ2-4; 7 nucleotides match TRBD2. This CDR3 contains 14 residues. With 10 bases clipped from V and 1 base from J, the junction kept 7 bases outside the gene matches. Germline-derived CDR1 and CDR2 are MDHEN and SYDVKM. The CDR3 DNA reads TGTGCCACCAGGGAGGGCAGTGCCAAAAACATTCAGTACTTC. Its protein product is CATREGSAKNIQYF.

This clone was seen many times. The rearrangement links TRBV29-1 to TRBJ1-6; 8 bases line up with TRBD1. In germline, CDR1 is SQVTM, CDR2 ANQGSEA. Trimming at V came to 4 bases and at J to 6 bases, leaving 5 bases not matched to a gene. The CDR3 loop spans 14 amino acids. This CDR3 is CSVGGQDANSPLHF. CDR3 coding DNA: TGCAGCGTTGGGGGACAGGATGCTAATTCACCCCTCCACTTT.

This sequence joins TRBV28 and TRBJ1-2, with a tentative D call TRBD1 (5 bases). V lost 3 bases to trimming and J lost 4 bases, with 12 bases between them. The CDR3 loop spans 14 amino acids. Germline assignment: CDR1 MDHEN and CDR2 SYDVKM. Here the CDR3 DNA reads TGTGCCAGCAGTTTCCCGACAGACACCTATGGCTACACCTTC. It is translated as CASSFPTDTYGYTF.

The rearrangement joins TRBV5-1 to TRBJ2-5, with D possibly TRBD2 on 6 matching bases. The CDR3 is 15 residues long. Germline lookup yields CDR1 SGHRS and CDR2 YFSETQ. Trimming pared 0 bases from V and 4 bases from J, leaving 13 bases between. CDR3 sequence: CASSLGASEGETQYF. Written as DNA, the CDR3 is TGCGCCAGCAGCTTGGGGGCTAGCGAGGGAGAGACCCAGTACTTC.

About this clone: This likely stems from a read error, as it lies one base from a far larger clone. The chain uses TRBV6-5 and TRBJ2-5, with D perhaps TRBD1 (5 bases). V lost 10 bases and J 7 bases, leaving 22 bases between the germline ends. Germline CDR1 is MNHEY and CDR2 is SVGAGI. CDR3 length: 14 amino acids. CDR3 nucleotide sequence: TGTGCCACCCAAGGGATTGCGCAGCAGGGGACCCAGTACTTC. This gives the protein CATQGIAQQGTQYF.

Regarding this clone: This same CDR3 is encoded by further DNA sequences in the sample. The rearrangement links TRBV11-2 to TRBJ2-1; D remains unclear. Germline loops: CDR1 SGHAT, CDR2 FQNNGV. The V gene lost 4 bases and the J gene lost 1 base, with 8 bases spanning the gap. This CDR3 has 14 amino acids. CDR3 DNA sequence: TGTGCCAGCAGCTCTGGACCTTCCTACAATGAGCAGTTCTTC. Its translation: CASSSGPSYNEQFF.

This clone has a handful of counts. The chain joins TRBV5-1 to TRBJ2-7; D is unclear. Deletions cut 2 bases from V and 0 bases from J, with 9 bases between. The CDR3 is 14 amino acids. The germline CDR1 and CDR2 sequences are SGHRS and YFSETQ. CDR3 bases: TGCGCCAGCAGCTTAAGCTCAGGCTCCTACGAGCAGTACTTC. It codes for CASSLSSGSYEQYF.

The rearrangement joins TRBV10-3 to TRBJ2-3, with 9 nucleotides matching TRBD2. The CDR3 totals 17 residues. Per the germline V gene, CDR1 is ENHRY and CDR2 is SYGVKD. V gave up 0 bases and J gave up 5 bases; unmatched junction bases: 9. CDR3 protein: CAISESGSGRSGDTQYF. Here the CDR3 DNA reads TGTGCCATCAGTGAGTCAGGTAGCGGGAGATCAGGAGATACGCAGTATTTT.

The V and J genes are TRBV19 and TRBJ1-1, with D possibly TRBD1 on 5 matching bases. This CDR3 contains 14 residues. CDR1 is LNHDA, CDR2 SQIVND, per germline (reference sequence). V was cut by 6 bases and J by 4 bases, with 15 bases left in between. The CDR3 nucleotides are TGTGCCAGTAGGAAAGGGGTTGAGGGCACTGAAGCTTTCTTT. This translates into CASRKGVEGTEAFF.

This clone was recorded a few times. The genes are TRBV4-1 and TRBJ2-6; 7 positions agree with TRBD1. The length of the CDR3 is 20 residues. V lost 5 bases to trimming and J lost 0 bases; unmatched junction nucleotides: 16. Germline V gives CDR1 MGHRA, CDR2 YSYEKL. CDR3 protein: CASSARTRTGELSGANVLTF. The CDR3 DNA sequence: TGCGCCAGCAGCGCACGCACCCGGACAGGTGAACTCTCTGGGGCCAACGTCCTGACTTTC.

The CDR3 DNA is TGTGCCACGGGGAGGTACACAGATACGCAGTATTTT. Encoded protein: CATGRYTDTQYF. This chain joins TRBV7-9 and TRBJ2-3, with D possibly being TRBD2 (6 bases). The V gene's germline CDR1 is SEHNR and CDR2 FQNEAQ (reference sequence). The CDR3 runs 12 residues. V was shortened by 10 bases and J by 2 bases, with 10 bases between the two germline ends.

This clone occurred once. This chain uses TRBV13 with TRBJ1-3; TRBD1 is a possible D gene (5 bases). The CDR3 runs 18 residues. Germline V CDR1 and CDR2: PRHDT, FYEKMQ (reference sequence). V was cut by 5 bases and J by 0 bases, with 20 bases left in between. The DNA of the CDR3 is TGTGCCAGCAGCCCTGGATGGGGCGGAGACAGCTCTGGAAACACCATATATTTT. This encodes CASSPGWGGDSSGNTIYF.

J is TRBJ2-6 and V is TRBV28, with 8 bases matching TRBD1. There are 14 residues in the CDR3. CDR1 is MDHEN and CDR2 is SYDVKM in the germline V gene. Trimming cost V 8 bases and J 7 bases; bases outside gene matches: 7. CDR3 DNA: TGTGCCAGCGGGCGGACAGGGAGCGCCAACGTCCTGACTTTC. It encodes CASGRTGSANVLTF.

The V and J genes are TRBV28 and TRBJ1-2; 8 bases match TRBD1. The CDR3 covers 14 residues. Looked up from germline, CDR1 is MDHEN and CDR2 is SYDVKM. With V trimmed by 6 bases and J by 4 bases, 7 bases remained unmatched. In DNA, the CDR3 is TGTGCCAGCAGCGGATTCACAGGGGGCTATGGCTACACCTTC. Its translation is CASSGFTGGYGYTF.

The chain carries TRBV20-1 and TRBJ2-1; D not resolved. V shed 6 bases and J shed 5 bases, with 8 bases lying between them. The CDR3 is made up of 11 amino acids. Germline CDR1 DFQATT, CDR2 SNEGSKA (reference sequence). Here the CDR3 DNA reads TGCAGTGCAAAAAATCACAATGAGCAGTTCTTC. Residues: CSAKNHNEQFF.

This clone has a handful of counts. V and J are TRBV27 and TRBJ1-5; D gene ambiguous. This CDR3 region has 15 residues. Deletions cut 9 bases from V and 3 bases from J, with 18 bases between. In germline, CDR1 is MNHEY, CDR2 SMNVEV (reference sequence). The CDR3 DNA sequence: TGTGCCAGTTGTTCGTTGGGGAACCACAATCAGCCCCAGCATTTT. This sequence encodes CASCSLGNHNQPQHF.

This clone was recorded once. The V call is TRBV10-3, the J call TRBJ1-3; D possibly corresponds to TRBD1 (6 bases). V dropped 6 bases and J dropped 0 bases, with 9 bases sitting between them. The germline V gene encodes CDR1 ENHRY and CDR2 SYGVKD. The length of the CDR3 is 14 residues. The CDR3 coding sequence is TGTGCCATCAGGGACAGCAACTCTGGAAACACCATATATTTT. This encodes CAIRDSNSGNTIYF.

The CDR3 coding sequence is TGTGCCAGCAGTGCGGACCCCCAGCGGAGCTCCTACAATGAGCAGTTCTTC. It specifies CASSADPQRSSYNEQFF. The chain is built from TRBV25-1 and TRBJ2-1, with D possibly being TRBD2 (5 bases). V was cut by 4 bases and J by 0 bases, with 16 bases left in between. The CDR3 has 17 amino acids. Germline values: CDR1 MGHDK, CDR2 SYGVNS.

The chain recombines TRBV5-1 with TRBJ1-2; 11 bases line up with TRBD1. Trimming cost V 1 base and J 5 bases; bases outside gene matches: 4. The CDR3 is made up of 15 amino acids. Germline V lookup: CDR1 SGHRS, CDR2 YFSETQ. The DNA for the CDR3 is TGCGCCAGCAGCTTGCAAGGGGACAGGGGGTATGGCTACACCTTC. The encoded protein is CASSLQGDRGYGYTF.